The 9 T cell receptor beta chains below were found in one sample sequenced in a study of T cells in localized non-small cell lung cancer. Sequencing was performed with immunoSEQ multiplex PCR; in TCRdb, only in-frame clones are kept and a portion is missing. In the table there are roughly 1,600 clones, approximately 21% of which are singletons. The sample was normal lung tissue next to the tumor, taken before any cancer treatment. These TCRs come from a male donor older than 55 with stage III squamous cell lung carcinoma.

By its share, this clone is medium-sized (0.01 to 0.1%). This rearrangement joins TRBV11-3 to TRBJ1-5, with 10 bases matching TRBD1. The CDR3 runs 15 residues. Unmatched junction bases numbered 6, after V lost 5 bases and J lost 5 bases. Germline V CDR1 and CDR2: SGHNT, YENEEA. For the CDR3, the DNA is TGTGCCAGCAGCCCGGCCGGGACAGGGGATCAGCCCCAGCATTTT. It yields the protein CASSPAGTGDQPQHF.

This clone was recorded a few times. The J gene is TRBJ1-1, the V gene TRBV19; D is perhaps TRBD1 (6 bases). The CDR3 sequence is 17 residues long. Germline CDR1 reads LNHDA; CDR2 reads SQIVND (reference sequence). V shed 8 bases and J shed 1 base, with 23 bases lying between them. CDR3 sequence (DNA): TGTGCCAGTGAATCGGGTTGGGGCAGGGGATCGAACACTGAAGCTTTCTTT. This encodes CASESGWGRGSNTEAFF.

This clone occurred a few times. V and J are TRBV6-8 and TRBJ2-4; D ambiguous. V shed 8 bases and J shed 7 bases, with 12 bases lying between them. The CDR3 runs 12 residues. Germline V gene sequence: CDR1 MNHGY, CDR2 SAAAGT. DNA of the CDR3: TGTGCCAGCCGATCGCCTATCAACATTCAGTACTTC. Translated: CASRSPINIQYF.

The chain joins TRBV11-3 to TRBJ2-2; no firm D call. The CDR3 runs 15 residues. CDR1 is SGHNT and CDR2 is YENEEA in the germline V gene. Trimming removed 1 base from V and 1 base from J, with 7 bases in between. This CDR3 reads CASSLVSRNTGELFF. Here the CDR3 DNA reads TGTGCCAGCAGCTTAGTATCGCGGAACACCGGGGAGCTGTTTTTT.

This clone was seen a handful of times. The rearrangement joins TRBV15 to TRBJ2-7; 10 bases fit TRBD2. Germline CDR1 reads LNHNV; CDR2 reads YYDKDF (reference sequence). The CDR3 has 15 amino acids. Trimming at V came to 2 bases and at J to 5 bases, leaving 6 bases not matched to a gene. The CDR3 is CATSRTSGDSNEQYF. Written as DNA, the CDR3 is TGTGCCACCAGCAGAACTAGCGGGGACTCAAACGAGCAGTACTTC.

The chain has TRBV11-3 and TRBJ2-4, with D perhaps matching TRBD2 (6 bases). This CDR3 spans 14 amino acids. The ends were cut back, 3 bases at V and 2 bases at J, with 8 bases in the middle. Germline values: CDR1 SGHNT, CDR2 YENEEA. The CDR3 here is CASSFGGTKNIQYF. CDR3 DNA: TGTGCCAGCAGCTTTGGAGGGACCAAAAACATTCAGTACTTC.

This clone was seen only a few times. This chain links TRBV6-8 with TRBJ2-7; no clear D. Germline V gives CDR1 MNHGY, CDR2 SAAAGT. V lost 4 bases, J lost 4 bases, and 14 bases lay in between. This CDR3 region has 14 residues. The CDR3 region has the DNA TGTGCCAGCAGTTTGGGCCTTCTGTCTTACGAGCAGTACTTC. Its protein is CASSLGLLSYEQYF.

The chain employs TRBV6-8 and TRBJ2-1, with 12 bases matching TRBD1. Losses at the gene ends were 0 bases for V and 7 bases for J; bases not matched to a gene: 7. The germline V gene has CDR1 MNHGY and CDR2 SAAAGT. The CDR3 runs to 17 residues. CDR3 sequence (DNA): TGTGCCAGCAGTTACTCGGGGACAGGGGGCACAGGGAATGAGCAGTTCTTC. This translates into CASSYSGTGGTGNEQFF.

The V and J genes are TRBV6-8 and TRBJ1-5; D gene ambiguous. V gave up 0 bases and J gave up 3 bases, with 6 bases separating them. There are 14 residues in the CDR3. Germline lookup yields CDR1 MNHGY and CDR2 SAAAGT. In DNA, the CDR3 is TGTGCCAGCAGTTACTCTAGTTTCAATCAGCCCCAGCATTTT. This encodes CASSYSSFNQPQHF.